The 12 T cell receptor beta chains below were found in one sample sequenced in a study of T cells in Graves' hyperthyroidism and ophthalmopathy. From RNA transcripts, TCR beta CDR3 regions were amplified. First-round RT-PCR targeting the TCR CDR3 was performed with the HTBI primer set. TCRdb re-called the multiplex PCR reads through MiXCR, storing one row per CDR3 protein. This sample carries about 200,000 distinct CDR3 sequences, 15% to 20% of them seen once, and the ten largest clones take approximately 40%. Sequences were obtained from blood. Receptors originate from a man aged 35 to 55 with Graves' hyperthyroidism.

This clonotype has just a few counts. CDR3 nucleotides: TGTGCCAGCAGCGTATCAGGAGGGGGGCCCAGCACAGATACGCAGTATTTT. Its protein is CASSVSGGGPSTDTQYF. This chain uses TRBV9 with TRBJ2-3, with D perhaps given as TRBD1 or TRBD2 (6 bases each). This CDR3 has 17 amino acids. The V and J ends lost 1 base and 0 bases respectively, with 15 bases between them. Looked up from germline, CDR1 is SGDLS and CDR2 is YYNGEE.

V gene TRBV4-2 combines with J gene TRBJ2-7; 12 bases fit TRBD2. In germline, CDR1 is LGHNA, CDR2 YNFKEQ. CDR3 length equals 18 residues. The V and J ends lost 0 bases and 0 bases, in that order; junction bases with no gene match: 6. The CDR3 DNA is TGTGCCAGCAGCCAAGATACCACTAGCGGGGGGAGCTCCTACGAGCAGTACTTC. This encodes CASSQDTTSGGSSYEQYF.

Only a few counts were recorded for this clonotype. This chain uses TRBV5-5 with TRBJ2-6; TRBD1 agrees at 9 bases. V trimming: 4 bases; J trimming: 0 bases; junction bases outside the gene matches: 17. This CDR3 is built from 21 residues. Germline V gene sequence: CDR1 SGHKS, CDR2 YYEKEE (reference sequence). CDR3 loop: CASSRSQNSGTGSSGANVLTF. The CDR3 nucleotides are TGTGCCAGCAGCCGATCTCAGAACTCCGGGACAGGGAGCTCTGGGGCCAACGTCCTGACTTTC.

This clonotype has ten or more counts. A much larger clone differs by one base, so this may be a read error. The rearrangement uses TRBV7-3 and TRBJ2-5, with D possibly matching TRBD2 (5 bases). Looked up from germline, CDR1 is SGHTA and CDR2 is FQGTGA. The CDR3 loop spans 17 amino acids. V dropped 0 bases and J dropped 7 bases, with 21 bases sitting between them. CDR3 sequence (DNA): TGTGCCAGCAGCTTAACGACGGCAGCGAGGGCCCCAGGGACCCAGTACTTC. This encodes CASSLTTAARAPGTQYF.

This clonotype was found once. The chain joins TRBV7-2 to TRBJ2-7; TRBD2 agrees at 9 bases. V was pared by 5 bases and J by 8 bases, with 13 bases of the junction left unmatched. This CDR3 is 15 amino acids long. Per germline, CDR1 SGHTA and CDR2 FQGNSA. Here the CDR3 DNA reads TGTGCCAGCAGCCCAGAGGCGGGAGGGCGTATAAAGCAGTACTTC. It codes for CASSPEAGGRIKQYF.

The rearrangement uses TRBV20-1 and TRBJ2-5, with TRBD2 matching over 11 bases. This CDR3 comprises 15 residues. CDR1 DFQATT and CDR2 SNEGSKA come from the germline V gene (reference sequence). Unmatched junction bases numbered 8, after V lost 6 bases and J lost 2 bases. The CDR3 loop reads CSARQVAGGQETQYF. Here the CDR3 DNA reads TGCAGTGCCCGGCAAGTAGCGGGGGGGCAAGAGACCCAGTACTTC.

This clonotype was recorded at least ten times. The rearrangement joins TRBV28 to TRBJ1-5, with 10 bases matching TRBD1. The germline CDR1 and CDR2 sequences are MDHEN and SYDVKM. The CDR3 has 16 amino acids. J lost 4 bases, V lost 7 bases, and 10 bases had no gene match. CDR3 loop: CASIPSGTGVNQPQHF. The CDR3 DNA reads TGTGCCAGCATTCCCAGTGGGACAGGGGTTAATCAGCCCCAGCATTTT.

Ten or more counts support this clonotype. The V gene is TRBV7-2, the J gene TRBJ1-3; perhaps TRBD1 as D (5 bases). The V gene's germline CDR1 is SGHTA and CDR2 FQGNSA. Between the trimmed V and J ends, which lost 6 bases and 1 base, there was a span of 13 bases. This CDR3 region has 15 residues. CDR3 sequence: CASRVTGLSGNTIYF. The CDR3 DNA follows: TGTGCCAGCAGGGTCACAGGCTTGTCTGGAAACACCATATATTTT.

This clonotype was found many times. The CDR3 DNA follows: TGTGCCAGCTCCGCCTCGGGGGTGAACGAGCAGTACTTC. Translating it yields CASSASGVNEQYF. V is TRBV7-2 and J is TRBJ2-7, with a tentative D call TRBD2 (6 bases). V was cut by 8 bases and J by 5 bases, with 16 bases left in between. In germline, CDR1 is SGHTA, CDR2 FQGNSA. The CDR3 totals 13 residues.

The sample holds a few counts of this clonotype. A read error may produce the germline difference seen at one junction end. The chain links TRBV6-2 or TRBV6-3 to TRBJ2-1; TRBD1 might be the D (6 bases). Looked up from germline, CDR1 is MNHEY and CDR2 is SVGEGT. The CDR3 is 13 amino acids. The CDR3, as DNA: TGTGCCAGCAGCGGGACATCCTACAAGGAGCAGTTCTTC. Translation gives CASSGTSYKEQFF.

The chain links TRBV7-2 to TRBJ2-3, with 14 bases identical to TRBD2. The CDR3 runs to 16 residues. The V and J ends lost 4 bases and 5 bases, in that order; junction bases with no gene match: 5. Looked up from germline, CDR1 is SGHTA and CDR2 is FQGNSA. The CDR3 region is CASSYRLAGGQDTQYF. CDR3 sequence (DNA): TGTGCCAGCAGCTACCGACTAGCGGGGGGGCAAGATACGCAGTATTTT.

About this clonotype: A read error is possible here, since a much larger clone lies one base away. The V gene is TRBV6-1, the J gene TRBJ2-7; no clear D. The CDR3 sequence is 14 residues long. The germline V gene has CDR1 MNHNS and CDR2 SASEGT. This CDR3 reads CASSEAGFSYGQYF. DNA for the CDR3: TGTGCCAGCAGTGAGGCAGGTTTCTCCTACGGGCAGTACTTC.